Here is one TCR beta chain with its context. V was clipped by 2 bases and J by 6 bases, with 14 bases between them. Germline lookup yields CDR1 MNHEY and CDR2 SMNVEV (reference sequence). The CDR3 is made up of 15 amino acids. The sample belongs to a study of blood T cell repertoires in COVID-19. Some clones are missing from TCRdb's copy, which holds only in-frame ones; the method was immunoSEQ multiplex PCR. The sample contains roughly 72,000 clones, 88% of which appear only once. The receptor comes from a human donor in a cohort sampled during active COVID-19. This chain connects TRBV27 to TRBJ1-5, with D perhaps TRBD1 (5 bases). The sequenced sample was peripheral blood. Here the CDR3 reads CASSLHGAGSQPQHF. CDR3 DNA: TGTGCCAGCAGTTTACATGGGGCTGGAAGTCAGCCCCAGCATTTT.